Listed below are T cell receptor beta chains from one sample, sequenced in a study of control samples from healthy donors and cancer patients. Repertoires were generated with immunoSEQ multiplex PCR, while TCRdb's copy carries only in-frame clones and drops some. The data show around 150,000 clones, roughly 94% seen once. Sequenced sample: PBMCs. The receptor set was obtained from a man in his fifties or sixties with colorectal cancer. Each CDR3 is given with its conserved first and last residue. D genes are given only for firm matches. A row's size may be missing; if present it is once, few, many or a size class.

D gene,clone size,V gene,J gene,CDR3 DNA,CDR3 protein
NA,NA,TRBV7-2,TRBJ2-5,TGTGCCAGCAGCCCGAGTTGGGGACGGACGAGGCAAGAGACCCAGTACTTC,CASSPSWGRTRQETQYF
TRBD1,NA,TRBV7-6,TRBJ1-1,TGTGCCAGCAGCTTAGTACAGGGGGCGTCGAACACTGAAGCTTTCTTT,CASSLVQGASNTEAFF
NA,NA,TRBV30,TRBJ2-7,TGTGCCTGGAGTGTACATGGCTACGAGCAGTACTTC,CAWSVHGYEQYF
NA,NA,TRBV12-3/TRBV12-4,TRBJ1-2,TGTGCCAGCAGTTTACGGGACAACTATGGCTACACCTTC,CASSLRDNYGYTF
TRBD1,NA,TRBV11-2,TRBJ2-7,TGTGCCAGCAGCTTAGGGACAGGTTCCTACGAGCAGTACTTC,CASSLGTGSYEQYF
NA,NA,TRBV12-3/TRBV12-4,TRBJ1-1,TGTGCCAGCACCCCCAGACTGAACACTGAAGCTTTCTTT,CASTPRLNTEAFF
TRBD1,NA,TRBV11-2,TRBJ2-7,TGTGCCAGCAGCCTGGGGGGCAGGGACAGGGGGCGGGAAGAGCAGTACTTC,CASSLGGRDRGREEQYF
NA,NA,TRBV2,TRBJ1-5,TGTGCCAGCCGTGCGGGGGAAGGGAATCAGCCCCAGCATTTT,CASRAGEGNQPQHF
NA,once,TRBV5-1,TRBJ1-6,TGCGCCAGCAGCTTGGCCGAAGGCAATTCTGGAAATTCACCCCTCCACTTT,CASSLAEGNSGNSPLHF
TRBD2,NA,TRBV7-9,TRBJ2-1,TGTGCCAGCAGCTCGACAACTAGCGGGGGGGCTAGTGAGCAGTTCTTC,CASSSTTSGGASEQFF
TRBD1,NA,TRBV3-1/TRBV3-2,TRBJ2-5,TGTGCCAGCAGCCAAGGGGGATGGGACAGGGTGGGAGAGACCCAGTACTTC,CASSQGGWDRVGETQYF
TRBD1,NA,TRBV6-5,TRBJ2-7,TGTGCCAGCAGTAGGGACAGGGACCTCACCTACGAGCAGTACTTC,CASSRDRDLTYEQYF
NA,NA,TRBV10-3,TRBJ2-1,TGTGCCATCAGTGAGGGGGGACTTTCGGGGAATGAGCAGTTCTTC,CAISEGGLSGNEQFF
NA,NA,TRBV6-5,TRBJ1-2,TGTGCCAGCAGGGGGTCCGGGGGCGAGGTCTATGGCTACACCTTC,CASRGSGGEVYGYTF
NA,NA,TRBV9,TRBJ1-3,TGTGCCAGCAACACGGGAGGGGCTGGAAACACCATATATTTT,CASNTGGAGNTIYF
NA,NA,TRBV10-3,TRBJ1-2,TGTGCCATCGGCCCGGAGGAGATCTATGGCTACACCTTC,CAIGPEEIYGYTF
NA,NA,TRBV12-3/TRBV12-4,TRBJ1-1,TGTGCCAGCTCTGGACCCGGGGCTTTCTTT,CASSGPGAFF
NA,NA,TRBV24-1,TRBJ1-2,TGTGCCACCAGTGATTCCTGGAACTATGGCTACACCTTC,CATSDSWNYGYTF
NA,NA,TRBV30,TRBJ1-4,TGTGCCTGGAGGGGGTGGAGGGAAGAAAAACTGTTTTTT,CAWRGWREEKLFF
NA,NA,TRBV27,TRBJ2-7,TGTGCCAGCAGTCTGACCGGGGGCTCCTACGAGCAGTACTTC,CASSLTGGSYEQYF
TRBD1,NA,TRBV5-1,TRBJ1-4,TGCGCCAGCAGCGGCAGGGGGTACGTCCCTAATGAAAAACTGTTTTTT,CASSGRGYVPNEKLFF
NA,NA,TRBV6-5,TRBJ2-7,TGTGCCAGCAGAAAAGGTCCCGACTCCTACGAGCAGTACTTC,CASRKGPDSYEQYF
NA,NA,TRBV12-3/TRBV12-4,TRBJ1-2,TGTGCCAGCAGTTACCCCTTCTATGGCTACACCTTC,CASSYPFYGYTF
TRBD1,NA,TRBV6-1,TRBJ2-7,TGTGCCAGCAGTGAAGTTTGGACAGGGGGATCCTACGAGCAGTACTTC,CASSEVWTGGSYEQYF
NA,NA,TRBV7-2,TRBJ2-7,TGTGCCAGCAGCCCTTCAACAGACGCGTGGGCCGAGCAGTACTTC,CASSPSTDAWAEQYF
TRBD1,NA,TRBV19,TRBJ1-2,TGTGCCAGTAGTGATCAGACAGGGAACTATGGCTACACCTTC,CASSDQTGNYGYTF
TRBD1,NA,TRBV30,TRBJ1-6,TGTGCCTGGAAGCGGCGAGGGGGCAGGACACCCCTCCACTTT,CAWKRRGGRTPLHF
TRBD2,NA,TRBV18,TRBJ2-2,TGTGCCAGCTCACCACCGGCGGGGGGCAGCACCGGGGAGCTGTTTTTT,CASSPPAGGSTGELFF
NA,once,TRBV11-2,TRBJ2-6,TGTGCCAGCAGCCGTCAAGGATCTGGGGCCAACGTCCTGACTTTC,CASSRQGSGANVLTF
TRBD1,NA,TRBV5-6,TRBJ1-5,TGTGCCAGCAGCTGGGGGACAGGGACTAGCAATCAGCCCCAGCATTTT,CASSWGTGTSNQPQHF
TRBD1,NA,TRBV11-2,TRBJ1-5,TGTGCCAGCAGCTCCTCCGGGACAGGGAATCAGCCCCAGCATTTT,CASSSSGTGNQPQHF
NA,NA,TRBV14,TRBJ2-7,TGTGCCAGCAGCCAAGCCCGCTCCGTAGAGCAGTACTTC,CASSQARSVEQYF
TRBD2,NA,TRBV30,TRBJ2-3,TGTGCCTGGGTTACTAGCGGGGGACCGGGGGCGCAGTATTTT,CAWVTSGGPGAQYF
NA,NA,TRBV12-3/TRBV12-4,TRBJ1-2,TGTGCCAGCAGCCGAGATGACATGTATGGCTACACCTTC,CASSRDDMYGYTF
NA,NA,TRBV4-2,TRBJ1-3,TGTGCCAGCAGCCAAGCTGGGGGATCTGGAAACACCATATATTTT,CASSQAGGSGNTIYF
NA,NA,TRBV4-1,TRBJ1-3,TGCGCCAGCAGCCAAGCCCCGAGGGGTGGAAACACCATATATTTT,CASSQAPRGGNTIYF
NA,NA,TRBV14,TRBJ1-2,TGTGCCAGCAGCCACGGGAGCGTCTATGGCTACACCTTC,CASSHGSVYGYTF
TRBD1,NA,TRBV30,TRBJ1-4,TGTGCCTGGAGTGTTCCGGACAGGGGGCCTTCTAATGAAAAACTGTTTTTT,CAWSVPDRGPSNEKLFF
NA,once,TRBV6-5,TRBJ1-2,TGTGCCAGCAGTTACTCGAGCAGGTCGAACTATGGCTACACCTTC,CASSYSSRSNYGYTF
NA,NA,TRBV20-1,TRBJ2-5,TGCAGTGCTAGTTTAAGTATCCAAGAGACCCAGTACTTC,CSASLSIQETQYF
TRBD2,NA,TRBV9,TRBJ2-2,TGTGCCAGCACCCCGGGACTAGCGGGGGTCACCGGGGAGCTGTTTTTT,CASTPGLAGVTGELFF
NA,NA,TRBV6-5,TRBJ2-7,TGTGCCAGCAGCGGATTCAGGGACACCTACGAGCAGTACTTC,CASSGFRDTYEQYF
NA,NA,TRBV30,TRBJ1-6,TGTGCCTGGAGTGTACAGACAGGCCAAAATAATTCACCCCTCCACTTT,CAWSVQTGQNNSPLHF
TRBD2,NA,TRBV19,TRBJ2-3,TGTGCCAGTAGTAGGGCGGGGGGCGTCGCAGATACGCAGTATTTT,CASSRAGGVADTQYF
TRBD1,NA,TRBV3-1/TRBV3-2,TRBJ1-2,TGTGCCAGCAGCCAACCTCCGGGACAGGGGGCTAGCTATGGCTACACCTTC,CASSQPPGQGASYGYTF
TRBD1,NA,TRBV3-1/TRBV3-2,TRBJ1-1,TGTGCCAGCAGCCAAGCCGGGACAGGAGGGAAAACTGAAGCTTTCTTT,CASSQAGTGGKTEAFF
NA,NA,TRBV7-9,TRBJ1-2,TGTGCCAGCACCGGGACATCAAACTATGGCTACACCTTC,CASTGTSNYGYTF
NA,NA,TRBV19,TRBJ2-1,TGTGCCAGTAGTACAGCCTACAATGAGCAGTTCTTC,CASSTAYNEQFF
TRBD1,NA,TRBV7-2,TRBJ1-1,TGTGCCAGCAGCTTAGTAGGGACAGGGGGTACTGAAGCTTTCTTT,CASSLVGTGGTEAFF
NA,NA,TRBV30,TRBJ1-2,TGTGCCTGGAGTGTCCGGGGGGCGACCGGCTACACCTTC,CAWSVRGATGYTF
NA,NA,TRBV5-4,TRBJ2-3,TGTGCCAGCAGCGCGGACACAAAAAGCACAGATACGCAGTATTTT,CASSADTKSTDTQYF
TRBD1,NA,TRBV2,TRBJ1-2,TGTGCCAGCAGTCCAACAGGGGGCGGTGGCTATGGCTACACCTTC,CASSPTGGGGYGYTF
NA,once,TRBV29-1,TRBJ2-3,TGCAGCGTTGAACGCCAGGTTGGCACAGATACGCAGTATTTT,CSVERQVGTDTQYF
TRBD1,NA,TRBV28,TRBJ1-6,TGTGCCAGCCAGACAGGGGGACCCAATTCACCCCTCCACTTT,CASQTGGPNSPLHF
NA,NA,TRBV11-1,TRBJ2-1,TGTGCCAGCAGCAGGGGAAATGAGCAGTTCTTC,CASSRGNEQFF
NA,NA,TRBV6-1,TRBJ1-5,TGTGCCAGCAGTGAAGCGATCGGTCCAAATCAGCCCCAGCATTTT,CASSEAIGPNQPQHF
NA,NA,TRBV5-1,TRBJ1-2,TGCGCCAGCAGCTCCAACTATGGCTACACCTTC,CASSSNYGYTF
NA,NA,TRBV7-9,TRBJ2-5,TGTGCCAGCGTAGCCCAAGGAGGGGTTTATGAGACCCAGTACTTC,CASVAQGGVYETQYF
NA,NA,TRBV9,TRBJ2-7,TGTGCCTCTGCGTGGGGCCCTAGAGGTTACGAGCAGTACTTC,CASAWGPRGYEQYF
NA,NA,TRBV6-4,TRBJ1-2,TGTGCCAGCAGTCCCTCGGGGATCGATGCTAACTATGGCTACACCTTC,CASSPSGIDANYGYTF